This T cell receptor (beta chain) was captured by sequencing in a study of T cells in Graves' hyperthyroidism and ophthalmopathy (dated by TCRdb to about 2019). In the study overall: Peripheral blood samples were taken at the time of initial diagnosis, prior to any treatment. A discovery cohort of approximately 100 patients, about 43 with Graves' ophthalmopathy and 55 to 60 with stable Graves' hyperthyroidism, was used to find distinguishing TCR V-J signatures. Prospective prediction of ophthalmopathy was tested in an independent validation cohort consisting of 18 to 20 hyperthyroidism patients and 15 to 17 patients who later progressed to ophthalmopathy. The 100 or so discovery patients were randomly split 7:3 into training and test sets. In addition, the study compared T-cell repertoires in thyroid tissue and in blood from five to seven Graves' hyperthyroidism patients. Once sampling was done, hyperthyroidism patients were given methimazole at a starting dose of 30 mg daily, whereas ophthalmopathy patients were given high-dose intravenous methylprednisolone. TCR Vbeta CDR3 sequencing of 120 to 150 peripheral blood samples (around 45 ophthalmopathy, some 75 hyperthyroidism and approximately 17 progressor patients) is reported in the paper.

This clonotype has ten or more counts. Its cognate antigen has yet to be identified. The input lacks base qualities; no much larger clone sits a single base away. What the research found in general, with its limitations: During validation, the model predicted progression to ophthalmopathy a median of approximately 7 months ahead of onset, with around 71% sensitivity and 72.22% specificity. Sample size was not statistically predetermined, and investigators were not blinded to group allocation. In cross-validation, a model built on a 13 V-J signature told ophthalmopathy apart from stable hyperthyroidism with 85% to 90% sensitivity and approximately 81% specificity, and in testing the same model reached 80%/75%. Most expanded thyroid clonotypes (frequency above 0.001) were also found in blood, which suggests that blood repertoires may mirror thyroid immune responses.

The TCR beta CDR3 regions were amplified from the RNA transcripts. For the first round of RT-PCR on the TCR CDR3, the HTBI primer set was used together with the Qiagen OneStep RT-PCR kit. Libraries were constructed in a second round of multiplex PCR, after which size selection and purification were performed. The libraries were sequenced on an Illumina HiSeq2000 using paired-end 100 bp reads. The study's own analysis went as follows. Raw data were processed with SOAPnuke, discarding reads with adapters, uncalled bases, mean Phred below 15, or no exact constant-primer or identifier match. COPE v1.2.5 was used to merge the high-quality paired reads, and each unique nucleotide sequence was defined as a clonotype. MiTCR v1.1 was used to align the clonotypes against IMGT TRBV, TRBD and TRBJ reference segments. Only V-J combinations with frequency above 0.0001, covering about 99% of repertoires, were analysed. The TCS score was defined as F50 (clonal expansion) divided by E x V (chaos), with BLOSUM62-based TCRdist calculated between CDR3 peptides within each V-J. Welch's t-statistics and random forest reduced approximately 520 V-J features to 13, which were used in a naive Bayes classifier (R e1071). The public reads were run again by TCRdb, first through fastp at Q25 and then through MiXCR, and only productive beta chains were kept. Merged by CDR3 protein, the rows form single entries marked with the most common genes and DNA. It is TCRdb's table, rather than the study itself, that gives the V and J calls and clone size. The sample contains a few hundred thousand distinct CDR3 sequences, 15% to 18% of them found a single time. The top ten clonotypes cover roughly 13% of the sample.

In the germline V gene (reference sequence), CDR1 corresponds to MNHEY and CDR2 to SMNVEV. Including cysteine and phenylalanine, the CDR3 has 15 amino acids. The retained sequence is limited to the CDR3, 45 bases, with the frame set at the first base. V is clipped by 6 bases and J by 7 bases, and the sequence between their germline boundaries is 16 bases long. Stable Graves' hyperthyroidism was defined as the absence of progression to ophthalmopathy over 18 months of follow-up. The hyperthyroidism patients were between 18 and 65 years old and newly diagnosed, with a disease duration of less than 2 months. The study excluded patients with uncontrolled infections, other autoimmune diseases, pregnancy or lactation. Diagnoses relied on clinical symptoms, serum thyroxine and TRAb, thyroid ultrasound and orbital computed tomography. PBMCs were isolated from 10 ml of fresh peripheral blood by Ficoll-Paque density gradient centrifugation. Trizol reagent was used to extract total RNA, and RNA quality was then checked on an Agilent 2100 Bioanalyzer.

Sequences were obtained from blood. The rearranged segments are TRBV27 and TRBJ1-6; possibly the D gene is TRBD1, per 6 matching bases. This receptor was identified in a woman younger than 35 with Graves' hyperthyroidism. The sequence in DNA is TGTGCCAGCAGAGCCTCGGGGGCGAAGAATTCACCCCTCCACTTT. It is translated as CASRASGAKNSPLHF.